The source of this T cell receptor (beta chain) is a study of OX40 agonist ivuxolimab in advanced cancers. Study-wide points: Antigen specificity was not determined for the expanded peripheral T cells. Both CD4+ and CD8+ T cell populations in blood had undergone clonal expansion by week 6 at 0.1 to 3.0 mg/kg. Expanded clones were, on average, more numerous among CD8+ T cells than CD4+.

The assay was immunoSEQ multiplex PCR, and TCRdb's table has in-frame clones only and misses some. The sample consists of approximately 100,000 clones, 80% to 95% of them appearing once. Germline loops: CDR1 SGHTA, CDR2 FQGNSA. J lost 3 bases, V lost 5 bases, and 6 bases had no gene match. CDR3 size: 15 residues. On this clone itself: As yet, its antigen is unknown.

Sample: CD4+ or CD8+ T cells sorted from blood, taken in a trial of the OX40 agonist ivuxolimab. The rearrangement uses TRBV7-2 and TRBJ1-2, with 10 nucleotides matching TRBD1. This receptor was obtained from an adult with an advanced solid tumor such as melanoma, head and neck, liver or kidney cancer. The CDR3 loop reads CASSPTGGADYGYTF. The CDR3 coding sequence is TGTGCCAGCAGCCCGACAGGGGGCGCGGACTATGGCTACACCTTC.